One and the same sample provided the 28 T cell receptor beta chains below, sequenced in a study of cytomegalovirus exposure and HLA in healthy donors. It was with 60 Vbeta and 13 Jbeta primers that the PCR ran. Profiled with immunoSEQ multiplex PCR; TCRdb holds only in-frame clones, not every one. The sample holds more than 85,000 clones, 70% to 80% seen once. Sequencing was performed on PBMCs. The receptors were gathered from a woman aged 18-29 years in good health and CMV-seropositive.

This clone was detected once. The V call is TRBV6-6, the J call TRBJ1-5; unclear D gene. The CDR3 sequence is 12 residues long. Germline loops: CDR1 MNHNY, CDR2 SVGAGI (reference sequence). Trimming stripped 4 bases from V and 3 bases from J, with 4 bases between. The CDR3 sequence is CASSSVNQPQHF. Here the CDR3 DNA reads TGTGCCAGCAGTTCTGTCAATCAGCCCCAGCATTTT.

The chain recombines TRBV11-3 with TRBJ2-7, with 9 positions matching TRBD1. The germline V gene has CDR1 SGHNT and CDR2 YENEEA. J gave up 2 bases and V 4 bases, and 6 bases lay outside the gene matches. The CDR3 covers 15 residues. CDR3 in DNA: TGTGCCAGCAGCTCGGACAGGGGCAGAACCTACGAGCAGTACTTC. This translates into CASSSDRGRTYEQYF.

The chain joins TRBV27 to TRBJ2-2; no reliable D call. Trimming took 0 bases from V and 6 from J, leaving 11 bases between them. The CDR3 has 15 amino acids. The germline gives CDR1 MNHEY, CDR2 SMNVEV (reference sequence). The CDR3, as DNA: TGTGCCAGCAGTTTATCCCGGGTCGCACCCGGGGAGCTGTTTTTT. This encodes CASSLSRVAPGELFF.

The J gene is TRBJ1-1, the V gene TRBV28; TRBD1 is a possible D gene (5 bases). CDR1 MDHEN and CDR2 SYDVKM come from the germline V gene. CDR3 length equals 13 residues. The V end lost 2 bases, the J end lost 5 bases, and 9 bases lay between the germline ends. This CDR3 is CASSLGGATEAFF. The CDR3, as DNA: TGTGCCAGCAGTTTAGGAGGGGCAACTGAAGCTTTCTTT. The variable domain in full, completed from reference TRBV28 and TRBJ1-1, reads DVKVTQSSRYLVKRTGEKVFLECVQDMDHENMFWYRQDPGLGLRLIYFSYDVKMKEKGDIPEGYSVSREKKERFSLILESASTNQTSMYLCASSLGGATEAFFGQGTRLTVV.

This clone was detected only once. The chain combines TRBV5-6 with TRBJ1-1, with 11 nucleotides matching TRBD1. The CDR3 is 17 residues long. The V gene's germline CDR1 is SGHDT and CDR2 YYEEEE. Losses at the gene ends were 0 bases for V and 7 bases for J; bases not matched to a gene: 11. The CDR3 DNA reads as TGTGCCAGCAGCTTGGGGGAAGGACAGGGGGCGCGGAATGAAGCTTTCTTT. Protein sequence: CASSLGEGQGARNEAFF.

The chain joins TRBV30 to TRBJ2-3, with 10 bases aligning to TRBD2. This CDR3 contains 16 residues. The germline gives CDR1 GTSNPN, CDR2 SVGIG (reference sequence). V was pared by 4 bases and J by 6 bases, with 13 bases of the junction left unmatched. CDR3 residues: CAWTEREGRIGDTQYF. The CDR3 region has the DNA TGTGCCTGGACTGAGCGGGAGGGCCGAATAGGCGATACGCAGTATTTT.

This clone was picked up a small number of times. This chain connects TRBV28 to TRBJ1-2; the D is unclear. Per the germline V gene, CDR1 is MDHEN and CDR2 is SYDVKM. Trimming removed 2 bases from V and 1 base from J, with 5 bases in between. The CDR3 extends over 13 amino acids. CDR3 coding DNA: TGTGCCAGCAGTTTAAGAGTTAACTATGGCTACACCTTC. Its translation: CASSLRVNYGYTF.

This chain joins TRBV14 and TRBJ1-4; D unclear. This CDR3 has 13 amino acids. Germline V CDR1 and CDR2: SGHDN, FVKESK. Between the trimmed V and J ends, which lost 1 base and 8 bases, there was a span of 8 bases. DNA of the CDR3: TGTGCCAGCAGCCAAGTTGTCGAGGAAAAACTGTTTTTT. Amino acid sequence: CASSQVVEEKLFF.

In this sample, this clone turned up once. The junction shows a germline mismatch at one end, possibly a read error. The V gene is TRBV15, the J gene TRBJ2-7; weak D call: TRBD2 (5 bases). This CDR3 has 13 amino acids. Per the germline V gene, CDR1 is LNHNV and CDR2 is YYDKDF (reference sequence). CDR3 amino acids: CATSRERADEQYF. In DNA, the CDR3 is TGTGCCACCAGCCGAGAACGAGCGGACGAGCAGTACTTC.

The chain joins TRBV5-1 to TRBJ2-5, with TRBD2 matching over 7 bases. This CDR3 contains 16 residues. The germline V gene encodes CDR1 SGHRS and CDR2 YFSETQ. J lost 0 bases, V lost 4 bases, and 9 bases had no gene match. The CDR3 sequence: CASSGGGFGYQETQYF. For the CDR3, the DNA is TGCGCCAGCAGCGGGGGGGGTTTCGGGTACCAAGAGACCCAGTACTTC.

The CDR3 nucleotides are TGTGCCAGCAGGCGGGACAGGGATGTAAACACTGAAGCTTTCTTT. It is translated as CASRRDRDVNTEAFF. The chain joins TRBV6-1 to TRBJ1-1, with TRBD1 identical over 9 bases. This CDR3 is built from 15 residues. The V gene's germline CDR1 is MNHNS and CDR2 SASEGT. V was pared by 6 bases and J by 2 bases, with 7 bases of the junction left unmatched.

The J gene is TRBJ1-3, the V gene TRBV27; D is perhaps TRBD1 (5 bases). Deletions cut 2 bases from V and 2 bases from J, with 7 bases between. Germline V gene sequence: CDR1 MNHEY, CDR2 SMNVEV (reference sequence). CDR3 length: 14 amino acids. The CDR3 loop reads CASSLRGTGNTIYF. The CDR3 DNA reads as TGTGCCAGCAGTTTACGGGGGACTGGAAACACCATATATTTT.

The chain is built from TRBV2 and TRBJ2-5; D might be TRBD1 (5 bases). The CDR3 runs to 15 residues. CDR1 is SNHLY, CDR2 FYNNEI, per germline. V was trimmed by 4 bases and J by 0 bases, leaving 12 bases between them. The CDR3 is CASSVDRAYQETQYF. The CDR3 DNA sequence: TGTGCCAGCAGTGTCGACAGAGCGTACCAAGAGACCCAGTACTTC.

V and J are TRBV29-1 and TRBJ2-1; 9 bases are a match to TRBD2. The CDR3 totals 18 residues. The trim removed 6 bases at V and 0 bases at J, leaving 15 bases unmatched. Looked up from germline, CDR1 is SQVTM and CDR2 is ANQGSEA. CDR3 region: CSVLQGSGSSSSYNEQFF. DNA of the CDR3: TGCAGCGTCCTCCAGGGTAGCGGGAGTTCCAGCTCCTACAATGAGCAGTTCTTC.

The CDR3 loop reads CASSPLAASSYNEQFF. The CDR3 DNA reads as TGTGCCAGCAGCCCCCTAGCGGCGAGCTCCTACAATGAGCAGTTCTTC. The chain carries TRBV14 and TRBJ2-1; 7 nucleotides align to TRBD2. There are 16 residues in the CDR3. Germline V gene lookup returns CDR1 SGHDN and CDR2 FVKESK. With V trimmed by 4 bases and J by 0 bases, 6 bases remained unmatched.

V usage is TRBV18 and J usage is TRBJ2-3; D remains unclear. V was trimmed by 6 bases and J by 0 bases, leaving 13 bases between them. Per germline, CDR1 KGHSH and CDR2 LQKENI. The CDR3 spans 15 residues. CDR3 residues: CASSPPGPSTDTQYF. The CDR3, as DNA: TGTGCCAGCTCCCCCCCGGGTCCTAGCACAGATACGCAGTATTTT.

This sequence joins TRBV19 and TRBJ1-1; D is unresolved. The CDR3 consists of 14 residues. Trimming stripped 5 bases from V and 4 bases from J, with 14 bases between. CDR1 is LNHDA, CDR2 SQIVND, per germline (reference sequence). CDR3 in amino acids: CASSGPAAGTEAFF. The CDR3 DNA is TGTGCCAGTAGTGGGCCAGCGGCGGGCACTGAAGCTTTCTTT.

The rearrangement links TRBV2 to TRBJ1-2; D perhaps matches TRBD1 (5 bases). CDR1 is SNHLY and CDR2 is FYNNEI in the germline V gene. The CDR3 has 15 amino acids. Trimming took 8 bases from V and 5 from J, leaving 21 bases between them. DNA for the CDR3: TGTGCCAGCCAAGACAGCCTGGGGCTGAGGTATGGCTACACCTTC. As protein: CASQDSLGLRYGYTF. Together with reference TRBV2 and TRBJ1-2, the CDR3 gives the full variable domain: EPEVTQTPSHQVTQMGQEVILRCVPISNHLYFYWYRQILGQKVEFLVSFYNNEISEKSEIFDDQFSVERPDGSNFTLKIRSTKLEDSAMYFCASQDSLGLRYGYTFGSGTRLTVV.

This chain links TRBV9 with TRBJ1-2; 9 nucleotides match TRBD1. This CDR3 has 13 amino acids. The germline CDR1 and CDR2 sequences are SGDLS and YYNGEE. Germline trimming cut 5 bases from V and 3 bases from J; bases unmatched to any gene: 2. In nucleotides, the CDR3 is TGTGCCAGCAGGAACAGGGGGCACTATGGCTACACCTTC. It specifies CASRNRGHYGYTF.

The rearrangement uses TRBV4-1 and TRBJ2-7, with no clear D. Trimming took 1 base from V and 7 from J, leaving 11 bases between them. Germline CDR1 is MGHRA and CDR2 is YSYEKL. The CDR3 covers 13 residues. The CDR3 bases are TGCGCCAGCAGCCAAGGCCCGGTTGAAGAGCAGTACTTC. This encodes CASSQGPVEEQYF.

The genes are TRBV11-3 and TRBJ2-7; 7 bases agree with TRBD1. The CDR3 consists of 15 residues. Per the germline V gene, CDR1 is SGHNT and CDR2 is YENEEA. V lost 4 bases and J lost 3; bases outside the gene matches: 9. CDR3 in DNA: TGTGCCAGCAGCTCCCAGACAGGGCCTCTCTACGAGCAGTACTTC. It yields the protein CASSSQTGPLYEQYF.

The V gene is TRBV12-5, the J gene TRBJ1-5, with 9 positions matching TRBD1. Unmatched junction bases numbered 2, after V lost 6 bases and J lost 2 bases. CDR1 and CDR2 (germline): LGHNT, FRNRAP. There are 14 residues in the CDR3. The CDR3 DNA reads as TGTGCTAGTGGGACAGGGGGGGGCAATCAGCCCCAGCATTTT. Protein: CASGTGGGNQPQHF.

This rearrangement joins TRBV10-3 to TRBJ2-5, with D unresolved. V dropped 3 bases and J dropped 1 base, with 6 bases sitting between them. Germline assignment: CDR1 ENHRY and CDR2 SYGVKD. The length of the CDR3 is 13 residues. The CDR3 DNA sequence: TGTGCCATCAGTGATAGCTTCCAAGAGACCCAGTACTTC. Translating gives CAISDSFQETQYF.

With regard to this clone: The junction differs from germline at one of its ends, possibly a read error. The V and J genes are TRBV6-1 and TRBJ1-5; tentative D call: TRBD1 (5 bases). This CDR3 is 18 amino acids long. Germline lookup yields CDR1 MNHNS and CDR2 SASEGT. The CDR3 DNA sequence: TGTGCCAGCAGTGAAGCCGGAGAAGGTGACAGCCTCTATCAGCCCCAGAATTTT. The encoded protein is CASSEAGEGDSLYQPQNF.

The gene calls are TRBV10-3 and TRBJ2-5, with 8 bases lining up with TRBD2. V gave up 8 bases and J gave up 5 bases; unmatched junction bases: 10. The germline CDR1 and CDR2 sequences are ENHRY and SYGVKD. This CDR3 has 14 residues. The CDR3 DNA follows: TGTGCCATCGGGACTAGGGCGTCTCTTGAGACCCAGTACTTC. Translation gives CAIGTRASLETQYF.

The V gene is TRBV7-9, the J gene TRBJ1-4; the D is unclear. The CDR3 contains 13 residues. The V end lost 1 base, the J end lost 8 bases, and 8 bases lay between the germline ends. Looked up from germline, CDR1 is SEHNR and CDR2 is FQNEAQ (reference sequence). CDR3 coding DNA: TGTGCCAGCAGCTTAGGGGCAGAGGAAAAACTGTTTTTT. It yields the protein CASSLGAEEKLFF.

The V and J genes are TRBV9 and TRBJ2-2, with TRBD1 as a possible D gene (6 bases). CDR3 length equals 17 residues. V was pared by 2 bases and J by 0 bases, with 14 bases between. Germline V gives CDR1 SGDLS, CDR2 YYNGEE. CDR3 sequence reads: CASSVRRQDPNTGELFF. The CDR3 bases are TGTGCCAGCAGCGTCCGGCGACAGGACCCGAACACCGGGGAGCTGTTTTTT. Combining the CDR3 with reference TRBV9 and TRBJ2-2 gives the whole variable domain DSGVTQTPKHLITATGQRVTLRCSPRSGDLSVYWYQQSLDQGLQFLIQYYNGEERAKGNILERFSAQQFPDLHSELNLSSLELGDSALYFCASSVRRQDPNTGELFFGEGSRLTVL.

The chain couples TRBV19 to TRBJ1-2, with 9 bases aligning to TRBD1. Germline loops: CDR1 LNHDA, CDR2 SQIVND (reference sequence). The J segment lost 7 bases and the V segment lost 7 bases, leaving 13 bases of the junction unmatched. This CDR3 is built from 15 residues. The CDR3 region is CASTRGGQGTIGYTF. CDR3 sequence (DNA): TGTGCCAGTACCCGAGGGGGACAGGGCACAATTGGCTACACCTTC.